This note documents a single T cell receptor beta chain sequence. Trimming at V came to 3 bases and at J to 4 bases, leaving 11 bases not matched to a gene. Germline loops: CDR1 MNHNS, CDR2 SASEGT. The CDR3 is made up of 16 amino acids. BIOMED2 TRB-A/B primer pools were used in multiplex TRB PCR. Via MiXCR, TCRdb re-called the multiplex PCR reads, giving one row per CDR3 protein. The sample lists 14,000 to 15,000 distinct CDR3 sequences; around 30% were seen once. The data were obtained in a study of T and B cells in COVID-19 patients. Blood genomic DNA input for TRB amplification was 250-500 ng. This clonotype was sampled from a human donor who had recovered from COVID-19. The sample taken for sequencing was blood. The chain uses TRBV6-1 and TRBJ1-2; 7 positions agree with TRBD1. This CDR3 reads CASSEPLDRAGYGYTF. In DNA, the CDR3 is TGTGCCAGCAGTGAGCCCCTCGACAGGGCGGGCTATGGCTACACCTTC.